This TCR beta chain was retrieved from a study of blood T cell repertoires in COVID-19. The CDR3 has 14 amino acids. V lost 6 bases and J 2 bases, leaving 12 bases between the germline ends. Germline V gives CDR1 LNHDA, CDR2 SQIVND (reference sequence). TCRdb keeps only in-frame clones here, not all; method: immunoSEQ multiplex PCR. The table shows over 250,000 clones, with about 85% occurring only once. The sample consisted of peripheral blood. The TCR sequence derives from a man aged 55-75 years who had recovered from COVID-19. This sequence joins TRBV19 and TRBJ2-3, with D perhaps TRBD1 (5 bases). This CDR3 is CASRLRVATDTQYF. The CDR3 DNA is TGTGCCAGTAGACTCAGGGTAGCCACAGATACGCAGTATTTT. Using reference TRBV19 and TRBJ2-3 for the parts outside the CDR3, the full variable domain is DGGITQSPKYLFRKEGQNVTLSCEQNLNHDAMYWYRQDPGQGLRLIYYSQIVNDFQKGDIAEGYSVSREKKESFPLTVTSAQKNPTAFYLCASRLRVATDTQYFGPGTRLTVL.